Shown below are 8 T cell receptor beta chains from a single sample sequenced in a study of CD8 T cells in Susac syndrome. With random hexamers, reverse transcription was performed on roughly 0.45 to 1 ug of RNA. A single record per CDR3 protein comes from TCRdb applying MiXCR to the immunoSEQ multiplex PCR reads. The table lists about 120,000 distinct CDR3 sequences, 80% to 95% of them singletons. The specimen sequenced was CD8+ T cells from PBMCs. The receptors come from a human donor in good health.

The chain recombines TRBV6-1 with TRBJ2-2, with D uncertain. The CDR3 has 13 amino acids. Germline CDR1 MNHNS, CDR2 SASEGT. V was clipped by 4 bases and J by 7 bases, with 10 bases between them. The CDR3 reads CASSVSGYGELFF. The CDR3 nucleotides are TGTGCCAGCAGTGTTTCCGGGTACGGGGAGCTGTTTTTT.

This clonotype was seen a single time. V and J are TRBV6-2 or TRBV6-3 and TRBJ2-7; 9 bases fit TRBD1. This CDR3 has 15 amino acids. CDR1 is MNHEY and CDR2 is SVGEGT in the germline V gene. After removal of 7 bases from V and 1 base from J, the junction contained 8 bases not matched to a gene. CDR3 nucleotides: TGTGCCAGCACCCTGACAGGGGGAAGTTCCTACGAGCAGTACTTC. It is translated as CASTLTGGSSYEQYF.

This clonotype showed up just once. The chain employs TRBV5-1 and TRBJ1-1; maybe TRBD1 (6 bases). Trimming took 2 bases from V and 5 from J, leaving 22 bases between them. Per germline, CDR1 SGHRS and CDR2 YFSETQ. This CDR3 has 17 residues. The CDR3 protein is CASSLGGELPMRTEAFF. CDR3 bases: TGCGCCAGCAGCTTAGGGGGGGAGTTACCTATGCGGACTGAAGCTTTCTTT.

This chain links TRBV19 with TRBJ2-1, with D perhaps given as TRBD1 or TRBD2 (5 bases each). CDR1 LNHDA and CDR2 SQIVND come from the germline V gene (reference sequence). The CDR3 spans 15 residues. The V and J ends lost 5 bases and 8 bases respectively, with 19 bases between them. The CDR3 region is CASSARDLPNDEQFF. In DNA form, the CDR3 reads TGTGCCAGTAGTGCTCGGGACCTCCCCAACGATGAGCAGTTCTTC.

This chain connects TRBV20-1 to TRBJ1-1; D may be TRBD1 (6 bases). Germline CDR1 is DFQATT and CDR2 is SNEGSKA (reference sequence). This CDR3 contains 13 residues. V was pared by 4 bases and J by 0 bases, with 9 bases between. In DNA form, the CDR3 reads TGCAGTGCTACGGGGGGCCTGAACACTGAAGCTTTCTTT. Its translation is CSATGGLNTEAFF.

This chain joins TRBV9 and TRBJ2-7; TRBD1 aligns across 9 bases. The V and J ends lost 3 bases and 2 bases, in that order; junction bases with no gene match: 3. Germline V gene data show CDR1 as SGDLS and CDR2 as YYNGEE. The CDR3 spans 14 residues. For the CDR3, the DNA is TGTGCCAGCAGCGAGGGACAGGGTACCTACGAGCAGTACTTC. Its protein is CASSEGQGTYEQYF.

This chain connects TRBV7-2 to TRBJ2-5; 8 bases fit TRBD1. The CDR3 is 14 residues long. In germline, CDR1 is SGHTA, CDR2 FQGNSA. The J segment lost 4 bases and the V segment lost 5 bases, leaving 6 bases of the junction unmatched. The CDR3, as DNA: TGTGCCAGCAGCCTTAACAGGGGGGCAGAGACCCAGTACTTC. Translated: CASSLNRGAETQYF.

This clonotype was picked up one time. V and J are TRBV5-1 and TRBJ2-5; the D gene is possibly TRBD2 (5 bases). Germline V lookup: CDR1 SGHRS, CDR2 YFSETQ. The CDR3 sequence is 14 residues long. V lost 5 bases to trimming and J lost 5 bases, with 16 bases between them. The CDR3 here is CASREIASRETQYF. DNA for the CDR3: TGCGCCAGCAGAGAAATAGCGTCTCGGGAGACCCAGTACTTC.